This T cell receptor (beta chain) appears in the sequencing data of a study of blood T cell repertoires in COVID-19. The V end lost 4 bases, the J end lost 4 bases, and 14 bases lay between the germline ends. The CDR3 covers 15 residues. Germline CDR1 is LNHDA and CDR2 is SQIVND (reference sequence). TCRdb's table, derived via immunoSEQ multiplex PCR, lists solely in-frame clones and lacks some. The profile shows 130,000 to 150,000 clones, 88% of them singletons. The receptor was derived from a man between 50 and 59 years old with active or convalescent COVID-19. The chain uses TRBV19 and TRBJ2-4; D is unresolved. The sequenced material came from peripheral blood. The CDR3 spells CASSKLLEVKNIQYF. The CDR3 DNA is TGTGCCAGTAGTAAATTGTTAGAGGTGAAAAACATTCAGTACTTC.